The following is a T cell receptor (beta chain) sequence with its context. Its cognate antigen is unknown. This sample stems from a study of T-cell memory formation after mild COVID-19. Study context: For the most part, TCR clusters were specific to one donor.

Study-wide results and limits: Day 15 to 85 contractors were CD4/CD8 balanced; later expanders leaned CD4+. Contracting CD4+ clones sat mainly in CM and EM; CD8+ in EMRA.

V was cut by 5 bases and J by 3 bases, with 13 bases left in between. The CDR3 length is 14 residues. Germline V gene sequence: CDR1 SGHVS, CDR2 FQNEAQ. Amplification by 5'RACE using constant-segment primers produced TCR alpha and TCR beta cDNA libraries that carried sample barcodes and UMIs. One entry per CDR3 protein, called by TCRdb with MiXCR from the 5' RACE reads. The sample shows about 420,000 distinct CDR3 sequences, about 22% of them seen only once. The TCR sequence derives from an adult woman who had mild COVID-19 (a few samples of this study predate the infection). Cell type and time point are not known. V usage is TRBV7-8 and J usage is TRBJ2-5; D may be TRBD1 (6 bases). Sequenced: PBMCs or a T cell subset sorted from them (not recorded which). As DNA, the CDR3 is TGTGCCAGCAGCCCCAGGGGCAGAAAAGAGACCCAGTACTTC. Residues: CASSPRGRKETQYF.